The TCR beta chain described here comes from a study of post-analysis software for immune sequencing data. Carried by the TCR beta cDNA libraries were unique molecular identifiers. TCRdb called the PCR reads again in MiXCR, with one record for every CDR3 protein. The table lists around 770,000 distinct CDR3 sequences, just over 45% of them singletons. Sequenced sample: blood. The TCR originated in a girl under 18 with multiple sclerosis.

This chain's CDR3 is CASSLEDRRSYNEQFF. The CDR3, as DNA: TGTGCCAGCAGCTTGGAGGACCGACGCTCCTACAATGAGCAGTTCTTC. This chain joins TRBV7-2 and TRBJ2-1; a weak D match, TRBD2 (5 bases). Germline V gene data show CDR1 as SGHTA and CDR2 as FQGNSA. The V end lost 3 bases, the J end lost 0 bases, and 12 bases lay between the germline ends. The CDR3 extends over 16 amino acids.